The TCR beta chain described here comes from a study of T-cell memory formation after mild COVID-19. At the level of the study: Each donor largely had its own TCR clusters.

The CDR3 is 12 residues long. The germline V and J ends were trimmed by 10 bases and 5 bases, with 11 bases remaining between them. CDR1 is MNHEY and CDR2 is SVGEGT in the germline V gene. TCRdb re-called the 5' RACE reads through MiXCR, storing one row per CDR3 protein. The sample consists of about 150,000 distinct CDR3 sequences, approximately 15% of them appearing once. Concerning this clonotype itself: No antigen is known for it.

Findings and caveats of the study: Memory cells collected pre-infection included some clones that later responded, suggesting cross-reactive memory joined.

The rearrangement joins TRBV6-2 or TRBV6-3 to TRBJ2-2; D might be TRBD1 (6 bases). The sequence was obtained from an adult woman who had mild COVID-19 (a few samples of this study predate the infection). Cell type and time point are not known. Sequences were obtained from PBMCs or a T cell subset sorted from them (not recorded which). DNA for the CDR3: TGTGCCATCGGGACACTTACCGGGGAGCTGTTTTTT. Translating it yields CAIGTLTGELFF.